This T cell receptor (beta chain) emerged from a study of T-cell memory formation after mild COVID-19. In the study overall: Clustering of TCRs was largely donor specific.

The CDR3 sequence is 15 residues long. The V and J ends lost 1 base and 5 bases respectively, with 14 bases between them. CDR1 SGHTA and CDR2 FQGTGA come from the germline V gene. MiXCR, run by TCRdb on the 5' RACE reads, gives a single entry per CDR3 protein. Of some 490,000 distinct CDR3 sequences in the sample, 18% were seen once. The chain employs TRBV7-3 and TRBJ1-1, with a weak D call TRBD1 (6 bases). The TCR comes from an adult woman who had mild COVID-19 (a few samples of this study predate the infection). Cell type and time point are not known. Sequenced sample: PBMCs or a T cell subset sorted from them (not recorded which). CDR3 DNA: TGTGCCAGCAGCTTAAATCCGGGGGGCCGGACTGAAGCTTTCTTT. Translation gives CASSLNPGGRTEAFF.